This TCR beta chain was sequenced in a study of blood T cell repertoires in COVID-19. Across the study: The study drew acute and convalescent COVID-19 samples from the United States, Italy and Spain. In each case, the material was cDNA or gDNA derived from T cells, B-cell-depleted T cells, or PBMCs.

In the original processing: Reference gene primer amplification yielded estimated nucleated cell counts. Produced via immunoSEQ multiplex PCR; TCRdb's table is partial and in-frame only. V, J and clone size are those of that table, while D and trimming were read from the DNA. Here the sample spans some 270,000 clones, roughly 84% being singletons. The ends were cut back, 5 bases at V and 1 base at J, with 4 bases in the middle. The V gene's germline CDR1 is SGHDT and CDR2 YYEEEE. The CDR3 totals 11 residues. The chain joins TRBV5-6 to TRBJ2-7; D is uncertain. This clonotype was obtained from a woman in her thirties or forties who had recovered from COVID-19. The sequencing input was peripheral blood. CDR3 in amino acids: CASSQSYEQYF. As DNA, the CDR3 is TGTGCCAGCAGTCAGTCCTACGAGCAGTACTTC.